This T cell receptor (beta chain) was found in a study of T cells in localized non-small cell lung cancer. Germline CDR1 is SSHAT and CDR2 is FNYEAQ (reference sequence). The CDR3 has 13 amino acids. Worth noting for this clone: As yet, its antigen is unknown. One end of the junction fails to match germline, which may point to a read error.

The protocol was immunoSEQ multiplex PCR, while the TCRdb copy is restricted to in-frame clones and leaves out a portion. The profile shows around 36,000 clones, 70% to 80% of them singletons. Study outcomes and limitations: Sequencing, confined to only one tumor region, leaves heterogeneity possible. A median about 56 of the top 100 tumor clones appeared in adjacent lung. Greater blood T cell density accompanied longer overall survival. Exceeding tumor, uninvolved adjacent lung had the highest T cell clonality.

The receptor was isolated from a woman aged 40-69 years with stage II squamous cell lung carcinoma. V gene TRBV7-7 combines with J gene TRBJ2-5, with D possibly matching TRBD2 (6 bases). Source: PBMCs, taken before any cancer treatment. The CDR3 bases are TGTGCTAGCAGCTTAGCGGAGGGGGAGACCCAGTACTTC. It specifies CASSLAEGETQYF.